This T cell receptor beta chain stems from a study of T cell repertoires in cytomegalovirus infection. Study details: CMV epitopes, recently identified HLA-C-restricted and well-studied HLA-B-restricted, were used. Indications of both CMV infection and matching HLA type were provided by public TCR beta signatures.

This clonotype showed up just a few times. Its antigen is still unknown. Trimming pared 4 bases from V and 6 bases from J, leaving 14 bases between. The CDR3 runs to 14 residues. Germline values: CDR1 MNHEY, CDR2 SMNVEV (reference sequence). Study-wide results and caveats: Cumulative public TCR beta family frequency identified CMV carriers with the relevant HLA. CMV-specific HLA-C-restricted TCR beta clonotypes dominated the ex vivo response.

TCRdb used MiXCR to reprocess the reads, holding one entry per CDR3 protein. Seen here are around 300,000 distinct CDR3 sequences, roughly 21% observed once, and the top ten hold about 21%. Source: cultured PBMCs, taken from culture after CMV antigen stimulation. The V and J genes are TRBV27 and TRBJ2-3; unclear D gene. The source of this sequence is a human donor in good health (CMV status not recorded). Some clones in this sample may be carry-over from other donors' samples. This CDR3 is CASSSRLDADTQYF. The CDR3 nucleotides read TGTGCCAGCAGTTCTCGGCTAGATGCGGATACGCAGTATTTT.